This T cell receptor beta chain stems from a study of cytomegalovirus exposure and HLA in healthy donors (dated by TCRdb to about 2017). Background on the whole study: According to a later analysis, one platform produced both the 110 or so validation repertoires and the 666 repertoires of the first cohort. The aim of the study was to test whether cataloging public T cell receptors could identify signatures of past pathogen exposure. In addition to the first cohort of hundreds of subjects, a separate validation cohort of 120 different subjects was used. The study combined high-throughput TCR immunosequencing, statistical association of individual TCRs with disease status, and machine learning to predict cytomegalovirus infection status. Results and caveats for the whole study, not just this receptor: All 120 or so repertoires were used to score co-occurrence in the validation cohort in a later analysis, because that analysis had no HLA typing for the cohort. Most TCR sequences were seen in very few donors, while some public TCRs were found in many individuals. In the study, 150 to 200 TCR beta chains were listed as associated with cytomegalovirus. Subsequent analysis determined that TCRs grouped into clusters in the first cohort also showed a tendency toward co-occurrence across the roughly 110 validation repertoires, and approximately 94% of cluster scores exceeded 0. The authors suggested that the approach could potentially be generalized to other disease states and immunological phenotypes. Cytomegalovirus status was reported to be diagnosed by the classifier with high specificity and sensitivity in both the original and validation cohorts. In vitro tests confirmed that a few of the cytomegalovirus-associated TCR beta chains recognize cytomegalovirus antigens.

V is trimmed back by 4 bases and J by 5 bases, and the junction contains 9 bases that no gene match accounts for. The CDR3 has 15 amino acids, counting the end cysteine and phenylalanine. Of all the DNA, just the CDR3 is kept, 45 bases in frame from base 1. According to the germline V gene, CDR1 reads MNHNS and CDR2 reads SASEGT. Receptors were amplified or captured by the immunoSEQ multiplex PCR assay. Per the source publication's procedure: A statistical classification framework was built to diagnose cytomegalovirus status from the catalog of TCR beta chain sequences. TCRdb took this table from immuneACCESS and kept in-frame rearrangements with V and J called. Such tables lack part of the clones; where checked against another copy, unresolved V genes explain under half of the gap, and the rest is unexplained. V, J and clone size were drawn from that table, and D and trimming were deduced from the DNA. The sample yields fewer than 85,000 clones; about 93% were counted once. Roughly 0.63% of the sample belongs to the ten largest clones.

Turning to this clone: Its antigen remains undetermined. One base away there is no much larger clone; base qualities are not given.

Separate from the roughly 700-subject first cohort, the validation cohort of 90 to 150 subjects was the group to which the donors belonged. Recombination linked TRBV6-1 to TRBJ2-5; TRBD1 matches 8 bases in the middle. Specimen: PBMCs. The TCR sequence derives from a young woman in good health and CMV-seronegative. The CDR3 in this case is CASSADRGSVETQYF. The nucleotide sequence is TGTGCCAGCAGTGCCGACAGGGGATCAGTGGAGACCCAGTACTTC.